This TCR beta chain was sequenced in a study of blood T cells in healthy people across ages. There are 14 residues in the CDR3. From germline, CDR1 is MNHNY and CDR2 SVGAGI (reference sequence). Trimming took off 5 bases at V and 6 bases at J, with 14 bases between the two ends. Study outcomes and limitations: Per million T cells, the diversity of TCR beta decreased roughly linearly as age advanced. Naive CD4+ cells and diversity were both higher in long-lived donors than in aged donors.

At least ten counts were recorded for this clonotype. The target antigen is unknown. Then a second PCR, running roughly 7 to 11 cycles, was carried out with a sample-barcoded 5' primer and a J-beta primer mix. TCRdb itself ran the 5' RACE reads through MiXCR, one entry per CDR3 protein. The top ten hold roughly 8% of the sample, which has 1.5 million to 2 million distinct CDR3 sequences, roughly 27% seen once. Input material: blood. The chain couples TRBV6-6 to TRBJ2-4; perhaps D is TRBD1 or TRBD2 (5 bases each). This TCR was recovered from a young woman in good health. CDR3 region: CASSGTGALNIQYF. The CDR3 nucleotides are TGTGCCAGCAGTGGAACCGGGGCACTAAACATTCAGTACTTC.